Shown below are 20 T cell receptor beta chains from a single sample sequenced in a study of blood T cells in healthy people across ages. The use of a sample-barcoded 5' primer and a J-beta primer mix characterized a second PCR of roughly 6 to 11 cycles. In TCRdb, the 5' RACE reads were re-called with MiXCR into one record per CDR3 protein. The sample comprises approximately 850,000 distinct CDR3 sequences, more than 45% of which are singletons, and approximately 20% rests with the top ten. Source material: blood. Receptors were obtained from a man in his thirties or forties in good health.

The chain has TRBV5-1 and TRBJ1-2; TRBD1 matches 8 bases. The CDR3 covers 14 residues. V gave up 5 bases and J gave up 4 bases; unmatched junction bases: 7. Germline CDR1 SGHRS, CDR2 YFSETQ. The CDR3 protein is CASSATGGSYGYTF. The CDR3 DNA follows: TGCGCCAGCAGTGCTACAGGGGGTTCCTATGGCTACACCTTC.

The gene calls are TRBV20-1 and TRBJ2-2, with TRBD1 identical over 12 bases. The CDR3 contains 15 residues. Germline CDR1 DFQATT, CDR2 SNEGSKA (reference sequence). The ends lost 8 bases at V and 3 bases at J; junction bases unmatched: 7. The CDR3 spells CSTKGQGADTGELFF. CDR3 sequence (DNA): TGCAGTACGAAGGGACAGGGGGCGGACACCGGGGAGCTGTTTTTT.

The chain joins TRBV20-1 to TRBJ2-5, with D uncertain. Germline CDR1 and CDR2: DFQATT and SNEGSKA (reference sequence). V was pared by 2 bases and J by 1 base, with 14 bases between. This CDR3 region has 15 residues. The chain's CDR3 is CSARSGGTSQETQYF. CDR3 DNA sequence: TGCAGTGCTAGATCTGGCGGAACGAGCCAAGAGACCCAGTACTTC.

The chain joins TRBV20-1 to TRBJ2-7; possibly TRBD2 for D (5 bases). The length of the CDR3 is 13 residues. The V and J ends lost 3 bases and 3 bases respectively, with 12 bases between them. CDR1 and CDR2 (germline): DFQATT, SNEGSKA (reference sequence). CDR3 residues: CSASTGSRYEQYF. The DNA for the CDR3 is TGCAGTGCTAGCACGGGGTCCCGCTACGAGCAGTACTTC.

The CDR3 spells CASKRTSNEKLFF. CDR3 DNA: TGTGCCAGCAAACGGACCTCCAATGAAAAACTGTTTTTT. The V call is TRBV6-5, the J call TRBJ1-4; D is ambiguous. CDR3 length: 13 amino acids. V lost 7 bases and J lost 5, with 11 bases in between. CDR1 MNHEY and CDR2 SVGAGI come from the germline V gene.

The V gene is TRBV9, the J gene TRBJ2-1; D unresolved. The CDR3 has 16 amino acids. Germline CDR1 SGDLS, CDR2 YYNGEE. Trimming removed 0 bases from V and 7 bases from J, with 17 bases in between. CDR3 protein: CASSVAKGWPSNEQFF. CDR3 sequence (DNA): TGTGCCAGCAGCGTAGCTAAAGGATGGCCGAGTAATGAGCAGTTCTTC.

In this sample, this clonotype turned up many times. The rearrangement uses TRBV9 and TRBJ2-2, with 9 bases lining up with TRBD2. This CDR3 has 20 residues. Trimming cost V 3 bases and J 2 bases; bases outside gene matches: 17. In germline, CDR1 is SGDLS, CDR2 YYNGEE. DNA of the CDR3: TGTGCCAGCAGCGCCCTCCCGACTAGCGGATACTTTCGAAACACCGGGGAGCTGTTTTTT. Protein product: CASSALPTSGYFRNTGELFF.

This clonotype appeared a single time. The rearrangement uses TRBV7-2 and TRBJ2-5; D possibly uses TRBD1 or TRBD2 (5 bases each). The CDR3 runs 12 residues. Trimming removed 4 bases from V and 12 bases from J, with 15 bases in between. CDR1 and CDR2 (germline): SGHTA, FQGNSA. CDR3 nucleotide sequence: TGTGCCAGCAGCTCCTTGTTCCTGGGGGAGTACTTC. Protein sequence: CASSSLFLGEYF.

The CDR3 region has the DNA TGTGCCAGCAGTCAGACAGCTCCCCAAGAGACCCAGTACTTC. Its translation: CASSQTAPQETQYF. This chain links TRBV6-6 with TRBJ2-5; D is possibly TRBD1 (5 bases). Per the germline V gene, CDR1 is MNHNY and CDR2 is SVGAGI (reference sequence). The CDR3 loop spans 14 amino acids. Trimming left V 5 bases short and J 1 base short, with 11 bases between.

CDR3: CSARNREGKNIQYF. The CDR3 region has the DNA TGCAGTGCAAGAAACAGGGAGGGCAAAAACATTCAGTACTTC. The chain has TRBV20-1 and TRBJ2-4, with a possible D match to TRBD2 (7 bases). V lost 6 bases, J lost 3 bases, and 15 bases lay in between. The CDR3 is made up of 14 amino acids. Germline V lookup: CDR1 DFQATT, CDR2 SNEGSKA (reference sequence).

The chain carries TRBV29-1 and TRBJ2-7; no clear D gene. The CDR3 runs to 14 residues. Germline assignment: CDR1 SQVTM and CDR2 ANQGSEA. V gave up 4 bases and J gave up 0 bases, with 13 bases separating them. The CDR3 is CSVGTLRSSYEQYF. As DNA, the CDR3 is TGCAGCGTTGGGACCCTTCGCAGCTCCTACGAGCAGTACTTC.

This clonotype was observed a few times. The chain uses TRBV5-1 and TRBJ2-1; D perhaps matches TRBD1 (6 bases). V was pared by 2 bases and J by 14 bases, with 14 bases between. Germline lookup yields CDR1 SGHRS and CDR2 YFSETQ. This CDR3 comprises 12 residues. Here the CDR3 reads CASSFTTGLEFF. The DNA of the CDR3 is TGCGCCAGCAGCTTTACCACAGGGTTAGAGTTCTTC.

This CDR3 reads CAIKAGSTYNEQFF. In DNA form, the CDR3 reads TGTGCCATCAAGGCGGGAAGTACCTACAATGAGCAGTTCTTC. This chain uses TRBV10-3 with TRBJ2-1, with D possibly TRBD2 on 6 matching bases. This CDR3 is built from 14 residues. Germline lookup yields CDR1 ENHRY and CDR2 SYGVKD. Trimming took off 7 bases at V and 2 bases at J, with 12 bases between the two ends.

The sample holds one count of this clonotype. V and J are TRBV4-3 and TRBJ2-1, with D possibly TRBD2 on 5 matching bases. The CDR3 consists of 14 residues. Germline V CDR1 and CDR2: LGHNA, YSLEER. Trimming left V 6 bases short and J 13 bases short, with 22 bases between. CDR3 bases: TGCGCCAGCAGTCCAGGAACCGGTGGGGAGACCCAGTTCTTC. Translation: CASSPGTGGETQFF.

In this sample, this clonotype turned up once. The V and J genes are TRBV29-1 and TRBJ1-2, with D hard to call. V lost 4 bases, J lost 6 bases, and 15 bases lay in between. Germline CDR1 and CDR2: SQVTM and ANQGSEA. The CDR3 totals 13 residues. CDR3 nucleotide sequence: TGCAGCGTTGGGGCAGAAATCTTCAATGGCTACACCTTC. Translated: CSVGAEIFNGYTF.

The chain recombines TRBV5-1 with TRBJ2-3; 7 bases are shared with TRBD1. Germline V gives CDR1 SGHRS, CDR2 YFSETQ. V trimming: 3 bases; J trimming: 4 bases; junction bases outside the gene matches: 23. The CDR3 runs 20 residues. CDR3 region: CASSSGRVGTAPFLADTQYF. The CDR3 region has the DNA TGCGCCAGCAGCTCCGGCCGGGTCGGGACAGCTCCCTTTTTGGCAGATACGCAGTATTTT.

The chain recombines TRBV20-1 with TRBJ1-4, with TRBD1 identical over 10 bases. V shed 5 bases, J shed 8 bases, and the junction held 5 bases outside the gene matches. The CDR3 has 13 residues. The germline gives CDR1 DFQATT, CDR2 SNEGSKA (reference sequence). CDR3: CSAAGTGDEKLFF. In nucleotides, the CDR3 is TGCAGTGCTGCCGGGACAGGGGACGAAAAACTGTTTTTT.

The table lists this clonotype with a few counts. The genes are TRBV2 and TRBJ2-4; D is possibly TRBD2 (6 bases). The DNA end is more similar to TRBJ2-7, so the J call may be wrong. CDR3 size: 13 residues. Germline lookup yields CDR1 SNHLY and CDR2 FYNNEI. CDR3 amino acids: CASKSGLIYEQYF. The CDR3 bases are TGTGCCAGCAAATCGGGACTGATATACGAGCAGTACTTC.

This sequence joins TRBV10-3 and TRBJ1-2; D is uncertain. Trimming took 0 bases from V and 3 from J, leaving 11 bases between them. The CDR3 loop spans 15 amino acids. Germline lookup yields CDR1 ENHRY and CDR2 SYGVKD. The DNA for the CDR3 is TGTGCCATCAGTGAGTCGACCACCGGAGACTATGGCTACACCTTC. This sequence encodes CAISESTTGDYGYTF.

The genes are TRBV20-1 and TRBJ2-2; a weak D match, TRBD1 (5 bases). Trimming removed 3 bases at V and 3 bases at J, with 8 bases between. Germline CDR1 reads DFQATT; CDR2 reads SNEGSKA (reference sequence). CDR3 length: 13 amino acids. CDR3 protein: CSASQGYTGELFF. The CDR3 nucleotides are TGCAGTGCTAGCCAGGGTTACACCGGGGAGCTGTTTTTT.